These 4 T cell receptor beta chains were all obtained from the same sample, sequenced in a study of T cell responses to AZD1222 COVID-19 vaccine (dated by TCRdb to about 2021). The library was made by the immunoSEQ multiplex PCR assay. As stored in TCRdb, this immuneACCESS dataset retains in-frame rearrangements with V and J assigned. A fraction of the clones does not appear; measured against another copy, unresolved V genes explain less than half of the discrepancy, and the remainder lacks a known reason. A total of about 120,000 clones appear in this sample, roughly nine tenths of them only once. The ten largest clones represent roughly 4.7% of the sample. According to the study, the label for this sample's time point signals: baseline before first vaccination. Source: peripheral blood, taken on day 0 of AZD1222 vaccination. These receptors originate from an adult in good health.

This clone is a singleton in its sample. The CDR3 DNA sequence: TGTGCCACCACCTACAGCCTTTTAGGTTCACCCCTCCACTTT. Translating gives CATTYSLLGSPLHF. V and J are TRBV7-2 and TRBJ1-6; D unclear. Germline V gene lookup returns CDR1 SGHTA and CDR2 FQGNSA. CDR3 size: 14 residues. The ends were cut back, 10 bases at V and 9 bases at J, with 19 bases in the middle.

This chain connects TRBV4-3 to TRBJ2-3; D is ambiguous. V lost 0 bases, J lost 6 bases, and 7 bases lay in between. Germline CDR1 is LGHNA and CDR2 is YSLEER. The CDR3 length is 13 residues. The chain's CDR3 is CASSQDLVDTQYF. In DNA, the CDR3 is TGCGCCAGCAGCCAAGATCTCGTGGATACGCAGTATTTT.

CDR3 sequence reads: CASSLVGGGALDTQYF. CDR3 bases: TGTGCCAGCAGCTTAGTAGGCGGGGGGGCCTTGGATACGCAGTATTTT. The J gene is TRBJ2-3, the V gene TRBV11-2, with 9 bases that match TRBD2. Germline CDR1 and CDR2: SGHAT and FQNNGV. This CDR3 spans 16 amino acids. Trimming took 1 base from V and 6 from J; bases not matched to a gene: 8.

CDR3 residues: CASSIGTGAMNTEAFF. CDR3 nucleotides: TGTGCCAGTAGTATAGGGACAGGGGCCATGAACACTGAAGCTTTCTTT. The chain carries TRBV19 and TRBJ1-1; 9 bases fit TRBD1. The CDR3 consists of 16 residues. Germline V gives CDR1 LNHDA, CDR2 SQIVND (reference sequence). The trim removed 1 base at V and 0 bases at J, leaving 3 bases unmatched.